One and the same sample provided the 10 T cell receptor beta chains below, sequenced in a study of a mutant IDH1 vaccine in newly diagnosed glioma. The time point here: baseline, week 1 (first vaccination visit). The treatment: pre-vaccination baseline after standard-of-care therapy. Using immunoSEQ multiplex PCR, the repertoire was profiled, and TCRdb retains in-frame clones only, with some absent. The sample records approximately 92,000 clones, about four fifths being singletons. The sequenced sample was PBMCs, obtained from a glioma patient treated with radiotherapy, temozolomide or both. The receptors were sampled from a man aged 40-49 years with glioma.

This clone appeared a few times. The gene calls are TRBV19 and TRBJ1-2; D gene uncertain. Per germline, CDR1 LNHDA and CDR2 SQIVND (reference sequence). The CDR3 consists of 13 residues. V was clipped by 7 bases and J by 1 base, with 10 bases between them. The CDR3 region has the DNA TGTGCCAGTAAACGCAGCAGTAACTATGGCTACACCTTC. Its translation: CASKRSSNYGYTF.

V is TRBV2 and J is TRBJ2-5; 7 bases fit TRBD1. V lost 7 bases, J lost 4 bases, and 9 bases stayed unmatched. CDR1 is SNHLY, CDR2 FYNNEI, per germline. The CDR3 totals 14 residues. The CDR3: CASKGTGAGETQYF. CDR3 nucleotide sequence: TGTGCCAGCAAGGGTACAGGGGCAGGAGAGACCCAGTACTTC.

Written as DNA, the CDR3 is TGCGCCAGCAGCCCGCATGGAGCATTGACCGGGGAGCTGTTTTTT. Its protein is CASSPHGALTGELFF. The chain links TRBV4-3 to TRBJ2-2; no definite D call. The CDR3 covers 15 residues. The germline gives CDR1 LGHNA, CDR2 YSLEER. Trimming left V 4 bases short and J 5 bases short, with 14 bases between.

The rearrangement links TRBV11-3 to TRBJ2-2; D might be TRBD1 (5 bases). Trimming stripped 6 bases from V and 7 bases from J, with 12 bases between. Germline CDR1 reads SGHNT; CDR2 reads YENEEA. This CDR3 is 13 amino acids long. The CDR3 sequence: CASRAGSIGELFF. The CDR3 region has the DNA TGTGCCAGCAGGGCAGGGTCAATCGGGGAGCTGTTTTTT.

The rearrangement links TRBV21-1 to TRBJ2-7; TRBD2, the D gene given by the table, was not confirmed from the DNA. TRBV21-1 constitutes a pseudogene. The CDR3 covers 15 residues. This CDR3 is CASSLGVSGDYEQYF. The DNA of the CDR3 is TGTGCCAGCAGCCTCGGGGTTAGCGGGGACTACGAGCAGTACTTC.

V is TRBV7-2 and J is TRBJ1-4; no reliable D call. There are 17 residues in the CDR3. V shed 2 bases and J shed 0 bases, with 13 bases lying between them. Germline CDR1 reads SGHTA; CDR2 reads FQGNSA. The CDR3 loop reads CASSLWVRAATNEKLFF. The CDR3 DNA reads as TGTGCCAGCAGCTTATGGGTTCGGGCAGCAACTAATGAAAAACTGTTTTTT.

This clone was seen only a few times. V is TRBV7-9 and J is TRBJ1-3, with D unresolved. V lost 0 bases and J lost 4, with 4 bases in between. This CDR3 is built from 13 residues. The germline V gene has CDR1 SEHNR and CDR2 FQNEAQ (reference sequence). CDR3 loop: CASSLAQGNTIYF. For the CDR3, the DNA is TGTGCCAGCAGCTTAGCGCAGGGAAACACCATATATTTT.

The chain uses TRBV10-1 and TRBJ2-3; no clear D. This CDR3 has 12 residues. The germline V and J ends were trimmed by 4 bases and 2 bases, with 4 bases remaining between them. Germline loops: CDR1 WNHNN, CDR2 SYGVQD (reference sequence). The CDR3, as DNA: TGCGCCAGCAGTGGAAACACAGATACGCAGTATTTT. Residues: CASSGNTDTQYF.

This clone appeared once. The chain combines TRBV6-5 with TRBJ2-1, with TRBD2 matching over 8 bases. CDR3 length: 15 residues. Germline CDR1 reads MNHEY; CDR2 reads SVGAGI. The V gene end was trimmed by 7 bases and the J gene end by 4 bases; junction bases not matched to a gene: 9. The CDR3 DNA sequence: TGTGCCAGCAACACAGGGACTAGGGGATACAATGAGCAGTTCTTC. It encodes CASNTGTRGYNEQFF.

The chain links TRBV9 to TRBJ2-5; D possibly corresponds to TRBD2 (6 bases). The CDR3 is 14 amino acids. Trimming stripped 0 bases from V and 6 bases from J, with 12 bases between. CDR1 and CDR2 (germline): SGDLS, YYNGEE. DNA for the CDR3: TGTGCCAGCAGCGTAGGGGAGGTAGAGAAGACCCAGTACTTC. Translation: CASSVGEVEKTQYF. Filled out from reference TRBV9 and TRBJ2-5, the complete variable domain reads DSGVTQTPKHLITATGQRVTLRCSPRSGDLSVYWYQQSLDQGLQFLIQYYNGEERAKGNILERFSAQQFPDLHSELNLSSLELGDSALYFCASSVGEVEKTQYFGPGTRLLVL.